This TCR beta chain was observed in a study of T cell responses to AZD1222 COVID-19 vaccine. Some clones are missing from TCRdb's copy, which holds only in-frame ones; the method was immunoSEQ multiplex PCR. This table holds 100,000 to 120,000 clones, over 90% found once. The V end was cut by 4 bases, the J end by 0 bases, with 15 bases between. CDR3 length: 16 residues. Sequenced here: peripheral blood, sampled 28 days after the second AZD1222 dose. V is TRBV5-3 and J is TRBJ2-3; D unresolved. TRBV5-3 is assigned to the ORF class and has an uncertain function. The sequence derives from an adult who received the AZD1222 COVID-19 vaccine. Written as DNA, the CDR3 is TGTGCCAGAAGCCCCTGGATTCGCAAAAGCACAGATACGCAGTATTTT. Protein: CARSPWIRKSTDTQYF.